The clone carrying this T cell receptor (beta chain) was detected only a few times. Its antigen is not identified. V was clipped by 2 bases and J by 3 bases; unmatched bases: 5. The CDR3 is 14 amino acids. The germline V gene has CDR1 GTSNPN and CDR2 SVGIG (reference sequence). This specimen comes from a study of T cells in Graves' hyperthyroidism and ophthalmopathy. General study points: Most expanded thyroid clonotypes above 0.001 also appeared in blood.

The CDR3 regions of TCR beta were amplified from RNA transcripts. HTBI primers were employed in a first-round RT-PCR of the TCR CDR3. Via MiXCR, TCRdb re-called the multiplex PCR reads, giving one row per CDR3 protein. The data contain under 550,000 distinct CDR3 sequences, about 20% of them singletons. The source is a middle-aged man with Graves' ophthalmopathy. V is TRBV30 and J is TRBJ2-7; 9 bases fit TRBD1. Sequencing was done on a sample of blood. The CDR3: CAWSSQGARYEQYF. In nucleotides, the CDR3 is TGTGCCTGGAGTTCACAGGGGGCCCGCTACGAGCAGTACTTC.